The rows below give T cell receptor beta chains drawn from one sample of a study of human T cells and chemical hapten exposure. TCRdb recomputed calls from the RACE reads with MiXCR, one row per CDR3 protein. Among about 37,000 distinct CDR3 sequences listed, 6% to 7% were seen once. This material consisted of whole blood, taken in connection with sensitization to the hapten diphenylcyclopropenone (DPC). These receptors were obtained from a woman in her twenties or thirties with alopecia areata. Some clones in this sample may be carry-over from other donors' samples. CDR3s include the opening cysteine and the closing phenylalanine or tryptophan. D genes are given only for firm matches. Clone sizes are given selectively: once, few, many, or a class where the clone is expanded.

>TRBJ2-3|TRBV7-2|few|NA
TGTGCCAGCAGCTTAGTGGGCTGGACTAGCACAGATACGCAGTATTTT
CASSLVGWTSTDTQYF
>TRBJ1-3|TRBV6-6|many|NA
TGTGCCAGCAGGGGGACGGCTGGAAACACCATATATTTT
CASRGTAGNTIYF
>TRBJ1-4|TRBV5-1|few|NA
TGCGCCAGCAGCCGGACAGCAGCAACTAATGAAAAACTGTTTTTT
CASSRTAATNEKLFF
>TRBJ2-5|TRBV27|NA|NA
TGTGCCAGCAGTTTGTACTCCCGTGAGACCCAGTACTTC
CASSLYSRETQYF
>TRBJ2-1|TRBV7-2|many|NA
TGTGCCAGCAGCTTTAGGGGGGCTTCCTACAATGAGCAGTTCTTC
CASSFRGASYNEQFF
>TRBJ2-3|TRBV3-1|NA|TRBD2
TGTGCCAGCAGCCAAGGTCAGCGGGGGGCTTTCGGGGATACGCAGTATTTT
CASSQGQRGAFGDTQYF
>TRBJ2-3|TRBV4-3|many|NA
TGCGCCAGCAGCCAAGGATTCCCGAGACAGGTCCTAGATACGCAGTATTTT
CASSQGFPRQVLDTQYF
>TRBJ1-4|TRBV29-1|NA|NA
TGCAGCGTTGGTGAAGCAAATGAAAAACTGTTTTTT
CSVGEANEKLFF
>TRBJ1-1|TRBV29-1|many|TRBD1
TGCAGCGTTGGTAGACAGGGAACTGAAGCTTTCTTT
CSVGRQGTEAFF
>TRBJ2-2|TRBV20-1|many|TRBD1
TGCAGTGCTAGAGGGTGGGGACAGGGGGGCACCGGGGAGCTGTTTTTT
CSARGWGQGGTGELFF
>TRBJ1-5|TRBV6-6|few|TRBD1
TGTGCCAGCAGTTTCCTAGGACAGGGGATGGAGCCCCAGCATTTT
CASSFLGQGMEPQHF
>TRBJ1-2|TRBV4-3|many|TRBD1
TGCGCCAGCAGCCAAGAGAGAACAGGGGTGGACTATGGCTACACCTTC
CASSQERTGVDYGYTF
>TRBJ1-6|TRBV27|NA|NA
TGTGCCAGCAGTTATATTCCTCGCTTCTATAATTCACCCCTCCACTTT
CASSYIPRFYNSPLHF
>TRBJ2-2|TRBV20-1|NA|NA
TGCAGTGCTAGAGCCCTTTACGCGAACACCGGGGAGCTGTTTTTT
CSARALYANTGELFF
>TRBJ2-6|TRBV18|NA|NA
TGTGCCAGCTCGCCAGCGACAGGCACTCGCTCTGGGGCCAACGTCCTGACTTTC
CASSPATGTRSGANVLTF
>TRBJ1-1|TRBV12-3/TRBV12-4|NA|NA
TGTGCCAGCAGTTTTGGTCTAGGGTTGAACACTGAAGCCTTCTTT
CASSFGLGLNTEAFF
>TRBJ2-3|TRBV5-1|few|NA
TGCGCCAGCAGAAAGGGGGTCTCAGATACGCAGTATTTT
CASRKGVSDTQYF
>TRBJ2-5|TRBV7-2|few|NA
TGTGCCAGCAGCTTAGGACAACTCGACCAAGAGACCCAGTACTTC
CASSLGQLDQETQYF
>TRBJ1-6|TRBV7-2|few|TRBD1
TGTGCCAGCAGCTTAGGGGACAGGGAACATTCACCCCTCCACTTT
CASSLGDREHSPLHF
>TRBJ1-1|TRBV28|NA|NA
TGTGCCAGCAGCTCGAGTGGCAACGTCGACACTGAAGCTTTCTTT
CASSSSGNVDTEAFF
>TRBJ2-7|TRBV13|NA|NA
TGTGCCAGCAGCCAACGGCCCACCTACGAGCAGTACTTC
CASSQRPTYEQYF
>TRBJ2-3|TRBV5-1|few|TRBD2
TGCGCCAGCAAAACAGCGGGGGGAGCCACAGATACGCAGTATTTT
CASKTAGGATDTQYF
>TRBJ1-3|TRBV13|many|TRBD1
TGTGCCAGCAGCTTAGAACGGGGGACAGCTGGAAACACCATATATTTT
CASSLERGTAGNTIYF
>TRBJ1-1|TRBV30|few|NA
TGTGCCTGGAGACGGGCGAACACTGAAGCTTTCTTT
CAWRRANTEAFF
>TRBJ1-6|TRBV20-1|many|NA
TGCAGTGCTAGAGTCCCACGGGAATGGAGGAAGTCACCCCTCCACTTT
CSARVPREWRKSPLHF